This T cell receptor (beta chain) appears in the sequencing data of a study of cytomegalovirus exposure and HLA in healthy donors. Across the whole study: Unique TCRs numbering around 80 million, obtained from HLA-typed donors, made up an early data release.

This CDR3 has 17 amino acids. Trimming stripped 2 bases from V and 9 bases from J, with 23 bases between. CDR1 is MNHEY, CDR2 SMNVEV, per germline (reference sequence). PCR used 60 Vbeta primers and 13 Jbeta primers. Produced via immunoSEQ multiplex PCR; TCRdb's table is partial and in-frame only. The sample lists some 200,000 clones, roughly 13% occurring once. Sequencing was performed on PBMCs. The receptor was derived from a man aged 50-60 years in good health and CMV-seropositive. V is TRBV27 and J is TRBJ2-4; D perhaps matches TRBD1 (6 bases). Written as DNA, the CDR3 is TGTGCCAGCAGTTTAATTTTCATCAAACAGGGAGAAGGCATTCAGTACTTC. Its translation: CASSLIFIKQGEGIQYF.